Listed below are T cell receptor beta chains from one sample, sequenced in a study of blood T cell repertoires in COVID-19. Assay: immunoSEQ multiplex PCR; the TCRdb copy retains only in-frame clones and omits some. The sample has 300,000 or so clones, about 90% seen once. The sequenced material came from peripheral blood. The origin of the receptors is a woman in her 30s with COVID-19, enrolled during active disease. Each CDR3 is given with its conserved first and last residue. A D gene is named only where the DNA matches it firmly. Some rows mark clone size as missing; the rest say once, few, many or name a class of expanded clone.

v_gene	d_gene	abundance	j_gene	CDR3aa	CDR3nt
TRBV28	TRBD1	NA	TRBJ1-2	CASRLGQGGEGYTF	TGTGCCAGCAGGTTGGGACAGGGTGGAGAAGGCTACACCTTC
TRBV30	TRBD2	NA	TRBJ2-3	CAWIGRREGPDTQYF	TGTGCCTGGATAGGGCGGCGGGAGGGCCCAGATACGCAGTATTTT
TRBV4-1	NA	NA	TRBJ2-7	CASSQGVSSRSYEQYF	TGCGCCAGCAGCCAAGGTGTGTCTAGCAGGTCCTACGAGCAGTACTTC
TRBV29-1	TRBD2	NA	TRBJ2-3	CSVAREGPDTQYF	TGCAGCGTTGCCAGGGAGGGCCCAGATACGCAGTATTTT
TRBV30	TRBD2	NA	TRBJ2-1	CAWSVREADYNEQFF	TGTGCCTGGAGTGTTCGGGAGGCGGACTACAATGAGCAGTTCTTC
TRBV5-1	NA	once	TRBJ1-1	CASSLAERVMNTEAFF	TGCGCCAGCAGCTTGGCCGAGAGAGTTATGAACACTGAAGCTTTCTTT
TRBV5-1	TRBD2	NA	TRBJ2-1	CASSLVPSGRSEQFF	TGCGCCAGCAGCTTGGTACCTAGCGGGAGAAGTGAGCAGTTCTTC
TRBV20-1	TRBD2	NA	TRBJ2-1	CSASPRTSAYNEQFF	TGCAGTGCTAGTCCACGGACTAGCGCGTACAATGAGCAGTTCTTC
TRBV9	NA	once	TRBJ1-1	CASSVGGETEAFF	TGTGCCAGCAGCGTAGGGGGGGAAACTGAAGCTTTCTTT
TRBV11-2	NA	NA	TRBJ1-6	CASTPTENSPLHF	TGTGCCAGCACCCCCACTGAAAATTCACCCCTCCACTTT
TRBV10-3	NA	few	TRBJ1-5	CAISESVGDRQPQHF	TGTGCCATCAGTGAGTCGGTAGGGGATAGACAGCCCCAGCATTTT
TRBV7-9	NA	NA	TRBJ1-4	CASSFVSTNEKLFF	TGTGCCAGCAGCTTCGTCTCAACTAATGAAAAACTGTTTTTT
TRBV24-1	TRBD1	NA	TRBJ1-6	CATRRYRGNSYNSPLHF	TGTGCCACCCGACGCTACAGGGGGAACTCCTATAATTCACCCCTCCACTTT
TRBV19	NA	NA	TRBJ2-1	CASSIYPSSDEQFF	TGTGCCAGTAGTATCTATCCCAGCAGCGATGAGCAGTTCTTC
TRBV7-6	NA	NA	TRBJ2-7	CASSLGASVSYEQYF	TGTGCCAGCAGCTTAGGAGCGAGCGTCTCCTACGAGCAGTACTTC
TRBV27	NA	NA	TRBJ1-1	CASSFGTEAFF	TGTGCCAGCAGTTTCGGCACTGAAGCTTTCTTT
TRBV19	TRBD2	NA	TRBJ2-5	CASMRGTSDGTQYF	TGTGCCAGTATGAGGGGGACTAGCGACGGGACCCAGTACTTC
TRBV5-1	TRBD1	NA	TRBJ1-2	CASSLEGASYGYTF	TGCGCCAGCAGCTTGGAGGGGGCCAGCTATGGCTACACCTTC
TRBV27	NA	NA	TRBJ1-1	CASSPQGWNTEAFF	TGTGCCAGCAGTCCTCAGGGTTGGAACACTGAAGCTTTCTTT
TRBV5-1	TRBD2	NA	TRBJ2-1	CASRGLGNYNEQFF	TGCGCCAGCAGGGGACTAGGGAACTACAATGAGCAGTTCTTC
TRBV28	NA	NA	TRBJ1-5	CASSPRQGGRHQPQHF	TGTGCCAGCAGTCCTCGTCAGGGTGGGCGCCATCAGCCCCAGCATTTT
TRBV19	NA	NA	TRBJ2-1	CASSIGQGNEQFF	TGTGCCAGTAGTATAGGTCAGGGCAATGAGCAGTTCTTC
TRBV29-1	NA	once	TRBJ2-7	CSVTTGTTEQYF	TGCAGCGTCACCACCGGGACAACCGAGCAGTACTTC
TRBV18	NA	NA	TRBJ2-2	CASSGNEDTGELFF	TGTGCCAGCTCCGGGAATGAGGACACCGGGGAGCTGTTTTTT
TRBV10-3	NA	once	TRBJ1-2	CAISESARRGDGYTF	TGTGCCATCAGTGAGTCGGCGCGCCGGGGGGATGGCTACACCTTC
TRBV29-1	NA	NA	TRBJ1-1	CSASWGSGDTEAFF	TGCAGCGCTTCCTGGGGGTCGGGGGACACTGAAGCTTTCTTT
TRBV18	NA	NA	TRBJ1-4	CASSPLQNNEKLFF	TGTGCCAGCTCACCCCTCCAGAATAATGAAAAACTGTTTTTT
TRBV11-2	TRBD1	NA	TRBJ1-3	CASSIQGKSGNTIYF	TGTGCCAGCAGCATACAGGGGAAAAGTGGAAACACCATATATTTT
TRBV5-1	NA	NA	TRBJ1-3	CASSSTGSGNTIYF	TGCGCCAGCAGCAGTACAGGTTCTGGAAACACCATATATTTT
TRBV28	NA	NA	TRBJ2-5	CASSLRAETQYF	TGTGCCAGCAGTTTAAGAGCAGAGACCCAGTACTTC
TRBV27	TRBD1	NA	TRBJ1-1	CASSPGTGLMNTEAFF	TGTGCCAGCAGTCCGGGGACAGGGCTAATGAACACTGAAGCTTTCTTT
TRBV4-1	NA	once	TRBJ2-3	CASSQDDTPDTQYF	TGCGCCAGCAGCCAAGACGACACCCCAGATACGCAGTATTTT
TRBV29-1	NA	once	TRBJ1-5	CSAGRGLNQPQHF	TGCAGTGCAGGACGCGGACTAAATCAGCCCCAGCATTTT
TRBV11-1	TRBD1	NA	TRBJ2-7	CASSSDRDQQYF	TGTGCCAGCAGCTCCGACAGGGATCAGCAGTACTTC
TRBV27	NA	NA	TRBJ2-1	CASSLTGNGVDEQFF	TGTGCCAGCAGCCTCACAGGGAACGGTGTCGATGAGCAGTTCTTC
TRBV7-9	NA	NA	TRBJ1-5	CASSLGADQPQHF	TGTGCCAGCAGCTTAGGGGCAGATCAGCCCCAGCATTTT
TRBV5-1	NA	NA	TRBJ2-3	CASSLGLSTDTQYF	TGCGCCAGCAGCTTGGGCCTAAGCACAGATACGCAGTATTTT
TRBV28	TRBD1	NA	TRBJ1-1	CASSYRGVKNTEAFF	TGTGCCAGCAGCTACAGGGGGGTTAAGAACACTGAAGCTTTCTTT
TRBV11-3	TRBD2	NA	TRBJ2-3	CASSLVGVAGVPDTQYF	TGTGCCAGCAGCTTAGTTGGGGTAGCGGGAGTCCCAGATACGCAGTATTTT
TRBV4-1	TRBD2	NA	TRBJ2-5	CASSQLAGRETQYF	TGCGCCAGCAGCCAACTAGCGGGCCGAGAGACCCAGTACTTC
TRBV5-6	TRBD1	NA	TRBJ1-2	CASSSSPGTGFSYTF	TGTGCCAGCAGCTCTTCTCCCGGGACAGGGTTTAGCTACACCTTC
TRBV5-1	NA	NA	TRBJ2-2	CASSFYSRGNTGELFF	TGCGCCAGCAGCTTTTATTCCCGGGGGAACACCGGGGAGCTGTTTTTT
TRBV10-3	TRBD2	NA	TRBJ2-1	CAISSGRNEQFF	TGTGCCATCTCTAGCGGGAGGAATGAGCAGTTCTTC
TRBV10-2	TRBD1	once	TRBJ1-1	CASEGQGATFF	TGCGCCAGCGAGGGACAGGGGGCCACTTTCTTT
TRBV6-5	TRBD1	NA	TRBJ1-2	CASSPGTALRSGYTF	TGTGCCAGCAGTCCCGGGACAGCCTTAAGAAGTGGCTACACCTTC
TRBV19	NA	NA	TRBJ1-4	CASSPYRVPNEKLFF	TGTGCCAGTAGTCCCTACAGGGTACCTAATGAAAAACTGTTTTTT
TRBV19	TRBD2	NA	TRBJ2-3	CASSPTSGRLTDTQYF	TGTGCCAGTAGTCCAACTAGCGGGAGGCTTACAGATACGCAGTATTTT
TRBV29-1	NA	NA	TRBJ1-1	CSLGVATEAFF	TGCAGCCTCGGGGTGGCCACTGAAGCTTTCTTT
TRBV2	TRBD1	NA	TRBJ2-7	CASSEWDRNYEQYF	TGTGCCAGCAGTGAATGGGACAGGAACTACGAGCAGTACTTC
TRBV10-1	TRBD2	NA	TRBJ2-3	CASSEGLAGVDTQYF	TGCGCCAGCAGTGAGGGACTAGCGGGAGTAGATACGCAGTATTTT
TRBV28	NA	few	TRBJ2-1	CASSSSWSPTHYNEQFF	TGTGCCAGCAGTTCTTCTTGGAGCCCGACCCACTACAATGAGCAGTTCTTC
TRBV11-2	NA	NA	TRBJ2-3	CASSFPRASSSTDTQYF	TGTGCCAGCAGCTTCCCCCGGGCTAGCAGTAGCACAGATACGCAGTATTTT
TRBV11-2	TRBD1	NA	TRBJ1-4	CASSLLTGGGDEKLFF	TGTGCCAGCAGCTTATTGACAGGGGGCGGGGATGAAAAACTGTTTTTT
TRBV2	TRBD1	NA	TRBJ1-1	CASRRTGDKDEAFF	TGTGCCAGCAGACGGACAGGGGATAAGGATGAAGCTTTCTTT
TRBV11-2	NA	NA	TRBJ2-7	CASSGGYLNEQYF	TGTGCCAGCAGCGGGGGGTATCTGAACGAGCAGTACTTC
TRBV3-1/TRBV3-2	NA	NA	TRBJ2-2	CASSQVRGRTGELFF	TGTGCCAGCAGCCAAGTCCGGGGAAGAACCGGGGAGCTGTTTTTT
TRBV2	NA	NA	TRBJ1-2	CASSERVGYTF	TGTGCCAGCAGTGAGAGGGTTGGCTACACCTTC